A selection of T cell receptor beta chains follows, all from one sample in a study of spatial heterogeneity in lung cancer. One entry per CDR3 protein results from TCRdb running MiXCR on the 5' RACE reads. This sample has about 100,000 distinct CDR3 sequences, with nearly 4.5% found just once. Specimen: lung tumor tissue, collected at surgery. The receptors were gathered from a male donor with early-stage non-small cell lung cancer. CDR3s leave out the opening cysteine and the closing phenylalanine or tryptophan. Each record gives: J gene, V gene, D gene, CDR3 protein. The D gene is left open where the match is weak.

j_gene: TRBJ2-7; v_gene: TRBV28; d_gene: .; CDR3aa: ASIPGRVSYEQY
j_gene: TRBJ2-7; v_gene: TRBV6-1; d_gene: .; CDR3aa: ASSERQGWYEQY
j_gene: TRBJ1-1; v_gene: TRBV5-1; d_gene: .; CDR3aa: ASSFQTQAITEAF
j_gene: TRBJ1-6; v_gene: TRBV4-1; d_gene: .; CDR3aa: ASSPAASYNSPLH
j_gene: TRBJ2-3; v_gene: TRBV28; d_gene: .; CDR3aa: ASSPGRSTDTQY
j_gene: TRBJ2-7; v_gene: TRBV5-1; d_gene: .; CDR3aa: ASSLVDSLVEQY
j_gene: TRBJ2-1; v_gene: TRBV7-2; d_gene: TRBD2; CDR3aa: ASSRGLAGGSEQF
j_gene: TRBJ1-2; v_gene: TRBV28; d_gene: .; CDR3aa: ASSLFYLANYGYT
j_gene: TRBJ1-6; v_gene: TRBV28; d_gene: .; CDR3aa: ASIRGKGSPLH
j_gene: TRBJ2-1; v_gene: TRBV5-5; d_gene: .; CDR3aa: ASSSGLEIDEQF
j_gene: TRBJ2-1; v_gene: TRBV25-1; d_gene: TRBD2; CDR3aa: ASSTSGAIRDEQF
j_gene: TRBJ2-7; v_gene: TRBV5-1; d_gene: .; CDR3aa: ASSRDTTSYEQY
j_gene: TRBJ1-1; v_gene: TRBV6-1; d_gene: .; CDR3aa: ASAPELDTEAF
j_gene: TRBJ1-1; v_gene: TRBV12-3/TRBV12-4; d_gene: .; CDR3aa: ASSLPAWGANTEAF
j_gene: TRBJ1-4; v_gene: TRBV28; d_gene: .; CDR3aa: ASHEGPPNYTNEKLF
j_gene: TRBJ1-1; v_gene: TRBV28; d_gene: .; CDR3aa: ASSFRRGTEAF
j_gene: TRBJ2-1; v_gene: TRBV4-2; d_gene: TRBD1; CDR3aa: ASRANRGTESYNEQF
j_gene: TRBJ2-1; v_gene: TRBV7-9; d_gene: .; CDR3aa: ASSPPRGNNEQF
j_gene: TRBJ2-3; v_gene: TRBV29-1; d_gene: .; CDR3aa: SVDRKVQY
j_gene: TRBJ2-7; v_gene: TRBV28; d_gene: TRBD2; CDR3aa: ASSFVGPEVAGGYEQY
j_gene: TRBJ2-6; v_gene: TRBV7-2; d_gene: .; CDR3aa: ASSLRGGKNVLT
j_gene: TRBJ1-2; v_gene: TRBV28; d_gene: .; CDR3aa: ASSFSWDYGYT
j_gene: TRBJ2-2; v_gene: TRBV12-3/TRBV12-4; d_gene: .; CDR3aa: ASRAGWGSTGELF